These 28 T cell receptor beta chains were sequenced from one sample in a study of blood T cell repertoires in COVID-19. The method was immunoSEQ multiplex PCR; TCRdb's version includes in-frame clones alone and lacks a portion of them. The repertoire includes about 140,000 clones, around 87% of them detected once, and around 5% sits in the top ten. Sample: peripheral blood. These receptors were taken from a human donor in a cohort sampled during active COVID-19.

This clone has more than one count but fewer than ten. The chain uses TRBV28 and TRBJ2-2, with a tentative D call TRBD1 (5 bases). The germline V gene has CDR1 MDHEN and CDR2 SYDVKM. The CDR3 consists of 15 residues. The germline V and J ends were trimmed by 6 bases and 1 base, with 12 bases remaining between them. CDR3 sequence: CASSPFTGNTGELFF. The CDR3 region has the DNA TGTGCCAGCAGCCCCTTTACAGGGAACACCGGGGAGCTGTTTTTT.

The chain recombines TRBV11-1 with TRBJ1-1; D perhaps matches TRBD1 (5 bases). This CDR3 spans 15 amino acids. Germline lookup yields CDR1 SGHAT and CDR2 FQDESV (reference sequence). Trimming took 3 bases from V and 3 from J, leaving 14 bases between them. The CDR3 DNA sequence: TGTGCCAGCAGCTTTCGTCAGGGTTGGGACACTGAAGCTTTCTTT. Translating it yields CASSFRQGWDTEAFF.

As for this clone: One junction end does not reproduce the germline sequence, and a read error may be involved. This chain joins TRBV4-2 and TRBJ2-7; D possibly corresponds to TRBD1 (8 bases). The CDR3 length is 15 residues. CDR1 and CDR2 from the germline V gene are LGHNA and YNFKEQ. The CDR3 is CASGGATGASDEQYF. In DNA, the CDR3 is TGTGCCAGCGGGGGGGCGACAGGGGCCTCCGACGAGCAGTACTTC.

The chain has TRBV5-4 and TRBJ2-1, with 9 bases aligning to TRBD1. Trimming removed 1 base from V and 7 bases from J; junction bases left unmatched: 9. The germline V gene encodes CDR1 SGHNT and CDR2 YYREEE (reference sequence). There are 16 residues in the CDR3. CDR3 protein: CASSLSTGTGRNEQFF. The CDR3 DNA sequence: TGTGCCAGCAGCTTGTCCACCGGGACAGGGAGGAATGAGCAGTTCTTC.

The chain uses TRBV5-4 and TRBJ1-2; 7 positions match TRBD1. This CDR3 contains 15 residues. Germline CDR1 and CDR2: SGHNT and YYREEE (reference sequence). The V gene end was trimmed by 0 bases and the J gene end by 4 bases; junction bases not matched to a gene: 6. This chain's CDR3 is CASSLGQGLIYGYTF. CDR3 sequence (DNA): TGTGCCAGCAGCTTGGGACAGGGATTGATCTATGGCTACACCTTC.

The CDR3 spells CASSPTGGRTEAFF. Written as DNA, the CDR3 is TGCGCCAGCAGCCCTACCGGGGGACGGACTGAAGCTTTCTTT. V and J are TRBV5-1 and TRBJ1-1; the D gene is possibly TRBD1 (5 bases). The CDR3 has 14 residues. Germline lookup yields CDR1 SGHRS and CDR2 YFSETQ. With 4 bases removed from V and 5 bases from J, the gap between germline ends came to 15 bases.

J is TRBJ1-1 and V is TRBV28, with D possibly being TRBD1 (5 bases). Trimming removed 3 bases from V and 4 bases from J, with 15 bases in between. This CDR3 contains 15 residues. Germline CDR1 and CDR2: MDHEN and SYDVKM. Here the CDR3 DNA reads TGTGCCAGCAGTTTGGCAGGTGGCAGGGTCACTGAAGCTTTCTTT. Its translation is CASSLAGGRVTEAFF.

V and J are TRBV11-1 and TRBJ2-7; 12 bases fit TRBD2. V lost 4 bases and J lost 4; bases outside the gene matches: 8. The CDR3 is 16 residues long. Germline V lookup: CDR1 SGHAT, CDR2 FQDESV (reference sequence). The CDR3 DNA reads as TGTGCCAGCAGCTCTCCGCCGGGACTAGCGGGTTACGAGCAGTACTTC. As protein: CASSSPPGLAGYEQYF.

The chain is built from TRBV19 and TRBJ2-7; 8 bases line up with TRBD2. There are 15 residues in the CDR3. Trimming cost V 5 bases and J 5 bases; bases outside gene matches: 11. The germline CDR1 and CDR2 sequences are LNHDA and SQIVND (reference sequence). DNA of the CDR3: TGTGCCAGTAGTGAGGGGGGACTAGGGATGGACGAGCAGTACTTC. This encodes CASSEGGLGMDEQYF.

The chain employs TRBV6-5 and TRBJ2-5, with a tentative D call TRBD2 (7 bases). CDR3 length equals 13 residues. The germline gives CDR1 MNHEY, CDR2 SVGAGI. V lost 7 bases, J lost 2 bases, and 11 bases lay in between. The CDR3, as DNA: TGTGCCAGCAAAAGGGGGGGTCAAGAGACCCAGTACTTC. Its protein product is CASKRGGQETQYF.

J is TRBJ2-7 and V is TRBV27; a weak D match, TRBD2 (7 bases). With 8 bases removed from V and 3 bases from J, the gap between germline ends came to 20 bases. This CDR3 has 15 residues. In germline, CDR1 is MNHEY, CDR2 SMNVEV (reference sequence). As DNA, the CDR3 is TGTGCCAGCTCAGTTTACGGACAGCGGGGCTACGAGCAGTACTTC. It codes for CASSVYGQRGYEQYF.

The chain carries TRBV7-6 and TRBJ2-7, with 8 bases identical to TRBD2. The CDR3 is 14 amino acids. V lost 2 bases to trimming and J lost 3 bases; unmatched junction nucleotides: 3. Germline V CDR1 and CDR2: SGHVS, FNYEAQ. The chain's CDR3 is CASSLLGTSYEQYF. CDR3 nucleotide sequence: TGTGCCAGCAGCTTACTCGGGACTAGCTACGAGCAGTACTTC.

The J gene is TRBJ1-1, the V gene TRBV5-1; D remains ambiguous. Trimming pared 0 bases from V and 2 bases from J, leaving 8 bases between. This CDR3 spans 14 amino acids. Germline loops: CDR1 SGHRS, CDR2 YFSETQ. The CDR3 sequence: CASSLDGVNTEAFF. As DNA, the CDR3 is TGCGCCAGCAGCTTGGACGGGGTCAACACTGAAGCTTTCTTT.

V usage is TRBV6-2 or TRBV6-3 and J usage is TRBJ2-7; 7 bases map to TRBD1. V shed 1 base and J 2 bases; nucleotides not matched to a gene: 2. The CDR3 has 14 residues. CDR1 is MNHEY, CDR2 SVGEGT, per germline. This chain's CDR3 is CASSYFRGTYEQYF. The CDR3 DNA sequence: TGTGCCAGCAGTTACTTCAGGGGGACCTACGAGCAGTACTTC.

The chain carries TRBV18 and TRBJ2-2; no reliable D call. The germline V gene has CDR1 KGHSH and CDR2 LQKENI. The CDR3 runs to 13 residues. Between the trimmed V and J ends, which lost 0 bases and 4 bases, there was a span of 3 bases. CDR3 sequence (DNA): TGTGCCAGCTCACCACCCAGCACCGGGGAGCTGTTTTTT. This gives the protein CASSPPSTGELFF.

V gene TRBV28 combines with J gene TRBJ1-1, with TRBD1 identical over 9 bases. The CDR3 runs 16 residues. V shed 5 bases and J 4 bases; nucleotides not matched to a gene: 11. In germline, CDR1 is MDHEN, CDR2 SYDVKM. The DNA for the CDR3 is TGTGCCAGCAGTCCTGACAGGGGGACGGCCATCACTGAAGCTTTCTTT. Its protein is CASSPDRGTAITEAFF.

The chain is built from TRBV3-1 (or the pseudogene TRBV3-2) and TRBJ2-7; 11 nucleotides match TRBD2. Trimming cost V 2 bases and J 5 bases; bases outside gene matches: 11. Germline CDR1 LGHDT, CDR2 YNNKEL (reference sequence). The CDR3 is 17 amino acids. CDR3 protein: CASSQLSTSGRDNEQYF. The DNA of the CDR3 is TGTGCCAGCAGCCAACTCTCTACTAGCGGGAGAGACAACGAGCAGTACTTC.

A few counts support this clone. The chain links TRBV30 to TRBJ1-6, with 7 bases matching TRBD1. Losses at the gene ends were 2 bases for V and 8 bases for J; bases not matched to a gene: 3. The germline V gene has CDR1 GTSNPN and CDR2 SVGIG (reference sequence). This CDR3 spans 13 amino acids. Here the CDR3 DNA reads TGTGCCTGGAGTTCAACAGGGGATTCACCCCTCCACTTT. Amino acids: CAWSSTGDSPLHF.

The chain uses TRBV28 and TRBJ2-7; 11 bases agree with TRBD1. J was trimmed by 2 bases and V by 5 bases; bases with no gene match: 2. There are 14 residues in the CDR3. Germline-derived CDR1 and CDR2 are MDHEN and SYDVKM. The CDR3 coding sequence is TGTGCCAGCAGTAGGACAGGGGGCGCCTACGAGCAGTACTTC. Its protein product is CASSRTGGAYEQYF.

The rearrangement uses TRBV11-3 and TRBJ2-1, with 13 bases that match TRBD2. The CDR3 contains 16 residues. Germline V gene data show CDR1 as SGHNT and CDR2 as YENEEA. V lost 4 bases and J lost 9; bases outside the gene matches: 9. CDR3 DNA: TGTGCCAGCAGCTCTCTAACTAGCGGGGGGGCTGGTGAGCAGTTCTTC. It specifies CASSSLTSGGAGEQFF.

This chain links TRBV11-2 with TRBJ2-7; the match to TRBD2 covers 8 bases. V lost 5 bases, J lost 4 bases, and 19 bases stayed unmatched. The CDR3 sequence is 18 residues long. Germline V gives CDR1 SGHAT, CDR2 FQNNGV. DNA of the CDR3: TGTGCCAGCAGCCCCCTCTCGGGAGGGGGTCTGACTCCTTACGAGCAGTACTTC. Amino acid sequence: CASSPLSGGGLTPYEQYF.

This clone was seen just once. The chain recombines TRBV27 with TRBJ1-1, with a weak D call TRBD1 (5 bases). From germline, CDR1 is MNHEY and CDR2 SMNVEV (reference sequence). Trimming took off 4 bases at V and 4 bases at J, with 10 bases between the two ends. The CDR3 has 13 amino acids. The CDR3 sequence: CASSWGGFTEAFF. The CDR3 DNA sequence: TGTGCCAGCAGTTGGGGGGGGTTCACTGAAGCTTTCTTT.

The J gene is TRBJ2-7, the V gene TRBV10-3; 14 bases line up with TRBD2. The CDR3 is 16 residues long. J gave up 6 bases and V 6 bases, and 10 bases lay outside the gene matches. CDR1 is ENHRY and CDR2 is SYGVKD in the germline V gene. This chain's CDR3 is CAISTGLAGDGSEQYF. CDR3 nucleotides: TGTGCCATCAGCACGGGACTAGCGGGAGATGGGAGCGAGCAGTACTTC.

The CDR3 loop is CASSKRQGENTGELFF. The CDR3 nucleotides read TGTGCCAGCAGCAAGCGGCAGGGTGAGAACACCGGGGAGCTGTTTTTT. This chain joins TRBV21-1 and TRBJ2-2; the table's TRBD1 call for D was not verified on the DNA. TRBV21-1 is a known pseudogene. The CDR3 is made up of 16 amino acids.

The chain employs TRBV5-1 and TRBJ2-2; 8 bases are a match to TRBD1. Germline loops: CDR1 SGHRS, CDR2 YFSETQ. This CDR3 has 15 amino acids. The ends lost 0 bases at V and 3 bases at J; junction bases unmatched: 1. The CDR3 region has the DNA TGCGCCAGCAGCTTGGACAGGGGGTACACCGGGGAGCTGTTTTTT. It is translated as CASSLDRGYTGELFF.

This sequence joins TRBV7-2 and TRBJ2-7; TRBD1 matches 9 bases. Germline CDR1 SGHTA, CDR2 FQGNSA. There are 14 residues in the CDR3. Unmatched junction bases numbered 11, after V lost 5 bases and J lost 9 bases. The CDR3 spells CASSPIPGQGTQYF. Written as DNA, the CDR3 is TGTGCCAGCAGCCCGATCCCGGGACAGGGAACGCAGTACTTC.

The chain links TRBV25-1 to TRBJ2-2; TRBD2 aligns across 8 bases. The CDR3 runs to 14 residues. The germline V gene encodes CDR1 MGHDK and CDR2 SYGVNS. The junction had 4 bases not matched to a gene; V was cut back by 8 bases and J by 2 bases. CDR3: CASAAGGNTGELFF. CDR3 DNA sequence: TGTGCCAGCGCCGCGGGGGGAAACACCGGGGAGCTGTTTTTT.

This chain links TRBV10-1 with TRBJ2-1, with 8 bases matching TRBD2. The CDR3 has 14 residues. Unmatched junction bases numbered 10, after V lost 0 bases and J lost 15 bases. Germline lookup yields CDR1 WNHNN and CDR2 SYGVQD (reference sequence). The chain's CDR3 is CASSESRYGGARFF. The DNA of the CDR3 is TGCGCCAGCAGTGAGTCTCGATACGGGGGGGCGCGGTTCTTC.